This entry concerns a single TCR beta chain. Its antigen remains unknown. J was trimmed by 3 bases and V by 6 bases; bases with no gene match: 4. Germline V gene lookup returns CDR1 MNHNS and CDR2 SASEGT. The CDR3 runs 14 residues. This record comes from a study of T-cell reconstitution after alpha-beta-depleted transplantation in children. Library preparation (for TCRbeta) was performed with unique molecular identifiers. One entry per CDR3 protein results from TCRdb running MiXCR on the PCR reads. Of a few hundred thousand distinct CDR3 sequences in the sample, 20% to 30% were seen once. Findings and limits, study-wide: For some patients, TCRbeta diversity was high at day 60 because of recipient T cells and thymic progenitors that survived. Counts and diversity of T cells one year after transplant came mostly from newly produced T cells.

This chain links TRBV6-1 with TRBJ1-3, with 8 bases lining up with TRBD1. The material was PBMCs, mostly from graft donor cells, obtained 360 days after TCRalphabeta/CD19-depleted stem cell transplant. This clonotype was sampled from a female patient between 2 and 10 years old who had a stem cell transplant for congenital amegakaryocytic thrombocytopenia, so the T cells may come from the graft donor. CDR3 residues: CASSTTGDGNTIYF. The CDR3 nucleotides are TGTGCCAGCAGCACGACAGGGGATGGAAACACCATATATTTT.